This record covers a single T cell receptor beta chain. This entry is derived from a study of OX40 agonist ivuxolimab in advanced cancers. Study overall: The eligibility criteria allowed prior anti-PD-1, anti-PD-L1 or anti-CTLA-4 therapy, and approximately 38% had some.

Profiled with immunoSEQ multiplex PCR; TCRdb holds only in-frame clones, not every one. The table has more than 85,000 clones, roughly 91% seen once; the top ten hold 1.5% to 2%. Trimming took 4 bases from V and 3 from J; bases not matched to a gene: 7. The CDR3 loop spans 14 amino acids. Germline lookup yields CDR1 SGHDT and CDR2 YYEEEE. Here the sequenced sample was CD4+ or CD8+ T cells sorted from blood, taken in a trial of the OX40 agonist ivuxolimab. The chain joins TRBV5-6 to TRBJ2-7; 7 bases match TRBD1. The clonotype was recovered from an adult with an advanced solid tumor such as melanoma, head and neck, liver or kidney cancer. CDR3 in DNA: TGTGCCAGCAGCGACCGGGACAGAAACTACGAGCAGTACTTC. Its protein product is CASSDRDRNYEQYF.